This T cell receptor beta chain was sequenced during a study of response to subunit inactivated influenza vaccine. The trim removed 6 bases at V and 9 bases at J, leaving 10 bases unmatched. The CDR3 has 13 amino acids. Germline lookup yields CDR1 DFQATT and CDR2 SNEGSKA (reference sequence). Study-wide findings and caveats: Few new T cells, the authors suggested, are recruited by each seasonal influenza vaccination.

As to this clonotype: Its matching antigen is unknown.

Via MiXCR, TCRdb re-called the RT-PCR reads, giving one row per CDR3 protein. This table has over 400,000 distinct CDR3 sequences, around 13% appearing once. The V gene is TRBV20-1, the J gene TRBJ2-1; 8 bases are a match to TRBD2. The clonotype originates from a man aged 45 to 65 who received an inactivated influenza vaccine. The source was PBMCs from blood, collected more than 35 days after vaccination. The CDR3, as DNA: TGCAGTGCAGGGAGGCGGGGGGTGAGTGAGCAGTTCTTC. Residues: CSAGRRGVSEQFF.